This T cell receptor (beta chain) originates from a study of shared clonotypes between healthy human individuals. Notes on the study in general: Despite large depth, sorted-subset datasets appeared incompletely sequenced.

Trimming shortened V by 0 bases and J by 10 bases, and 18 bases separated the two germline ends. From germline, CDR1 is SQVTM and CDR2 ANQGSEA. The CDR3 has 15 residues. Turning to this clone: Its antigen is not known.

Once extracted for a subset, genomic DNA was divided evenly among several immunoSEQ plates. 200 to 250 ng DNA, 30,000 or so T cell genomes, went into each sorted-subset replicate PCR. Method: immunoSEQ multiplex PCR; TCRdb's copy keeps in-frame clones and lacks some. The table lists some 1.5 million clones, around 98% of them singletons. The CD4+ fraction was divided into a CD45RA+ naive subset and a CD45RA-negative memory subset. Sequences were obtained from naive CD4+ T cells sorted from blood. Subset of the sample: CD45RA+ positively selected. V usage is TRBV29-1 and J usage is TRBJ1-4, with a weak D call TRBD1 (6 bases). The receptor's source is a young man in good health. The CDR3 DNA is TGCAGCGTTGAAGATCGAACAGGGCCCAGTGGAAAACTGTTTTTT. The encoded protein is CSVEDRTGPSGKLFF.